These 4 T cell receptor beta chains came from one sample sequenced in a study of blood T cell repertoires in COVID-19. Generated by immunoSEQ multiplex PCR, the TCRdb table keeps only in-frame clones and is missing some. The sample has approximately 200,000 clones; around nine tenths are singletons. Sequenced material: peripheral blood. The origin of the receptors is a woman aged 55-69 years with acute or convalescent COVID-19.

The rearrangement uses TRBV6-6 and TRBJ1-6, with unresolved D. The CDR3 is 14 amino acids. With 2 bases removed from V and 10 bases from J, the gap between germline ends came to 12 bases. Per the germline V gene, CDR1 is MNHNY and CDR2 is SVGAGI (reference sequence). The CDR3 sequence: CASSYRREGSPLHF. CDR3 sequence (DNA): TGTGCCAGCAGTTACCGGCGGGAAGGGTCACCCCTCCACTTT.

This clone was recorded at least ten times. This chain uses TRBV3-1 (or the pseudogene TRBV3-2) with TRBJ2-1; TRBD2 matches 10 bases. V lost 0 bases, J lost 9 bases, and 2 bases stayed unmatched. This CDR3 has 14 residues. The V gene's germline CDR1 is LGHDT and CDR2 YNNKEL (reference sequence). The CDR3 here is CASSQEGLASEQFF. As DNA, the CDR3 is TGTGCCAGCAGCCAAGAGGGACTAGCGAGTGAGCAGTTCTTC.

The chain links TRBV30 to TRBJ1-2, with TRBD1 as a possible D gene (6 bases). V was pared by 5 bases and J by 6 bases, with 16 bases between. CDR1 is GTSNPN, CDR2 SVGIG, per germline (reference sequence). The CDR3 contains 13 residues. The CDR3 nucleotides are TGTGCCTGGCGCCCCAGGGGTTTAGATGGCTACACCTTC. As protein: CAWRPRGLDGYTF.

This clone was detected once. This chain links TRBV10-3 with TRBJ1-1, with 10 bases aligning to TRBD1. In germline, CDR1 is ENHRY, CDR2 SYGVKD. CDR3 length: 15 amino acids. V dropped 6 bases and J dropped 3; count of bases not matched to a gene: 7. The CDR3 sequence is CAIRGQGTMDTEAFF. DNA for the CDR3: TGTGCCATCAGGGGACAGGGGACGATGGACACTGAAGCTTTCTTT.